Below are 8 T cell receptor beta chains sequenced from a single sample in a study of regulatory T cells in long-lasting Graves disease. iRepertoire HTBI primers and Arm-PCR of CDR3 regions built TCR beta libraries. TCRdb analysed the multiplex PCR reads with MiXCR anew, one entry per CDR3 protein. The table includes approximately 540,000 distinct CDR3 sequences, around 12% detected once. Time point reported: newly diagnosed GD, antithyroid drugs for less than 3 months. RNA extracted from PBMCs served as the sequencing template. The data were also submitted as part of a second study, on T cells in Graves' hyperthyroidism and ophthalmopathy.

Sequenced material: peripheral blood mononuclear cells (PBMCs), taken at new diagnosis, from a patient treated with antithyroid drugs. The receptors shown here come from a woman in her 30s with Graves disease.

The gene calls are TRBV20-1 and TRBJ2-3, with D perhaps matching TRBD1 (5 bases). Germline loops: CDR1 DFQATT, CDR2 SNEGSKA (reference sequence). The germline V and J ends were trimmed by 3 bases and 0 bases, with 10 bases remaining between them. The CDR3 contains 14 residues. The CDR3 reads CSARGPSSTDTQYF. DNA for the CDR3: TGCAGTGCTAGGGGGCCTTCGAGCACAGATACGCAGTATTTT.

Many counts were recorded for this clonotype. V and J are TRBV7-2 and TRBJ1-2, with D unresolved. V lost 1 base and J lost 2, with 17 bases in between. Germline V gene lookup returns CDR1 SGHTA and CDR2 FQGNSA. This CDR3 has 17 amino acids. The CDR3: CASSLVGGPLANYGYTF. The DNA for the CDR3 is TGTGCCAGCAGCTTAGTGGGCGGACCCCTAGCCAACTATGGCTACACCTTC.

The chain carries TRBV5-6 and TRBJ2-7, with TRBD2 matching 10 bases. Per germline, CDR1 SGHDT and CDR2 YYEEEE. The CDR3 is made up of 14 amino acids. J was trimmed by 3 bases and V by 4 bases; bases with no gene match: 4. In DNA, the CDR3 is TGTGCCAGCAGCATAGCGGGAGGCATCTACGAGCAGTACTTC. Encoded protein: CASSIAGGIYEQYF.

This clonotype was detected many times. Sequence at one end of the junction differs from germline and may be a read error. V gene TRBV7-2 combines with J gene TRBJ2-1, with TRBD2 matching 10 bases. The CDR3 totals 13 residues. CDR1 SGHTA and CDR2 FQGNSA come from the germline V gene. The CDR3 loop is CASKTASGSTGLF. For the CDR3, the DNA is TGTGCCAGCAAGACGGCTAGCGGGAGTACAGGCCTCTTC. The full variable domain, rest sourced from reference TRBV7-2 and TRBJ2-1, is GAGVSQSPSNKVTEKGKDVELRCDPISGHTALYWYRQSLGQGLEFLIYFQGNSAPDKSGLPSDRFSAERTGGSVSTLTIQRTQQEDSAVYLCASKTASGSTGLFGPGTRLTVL.

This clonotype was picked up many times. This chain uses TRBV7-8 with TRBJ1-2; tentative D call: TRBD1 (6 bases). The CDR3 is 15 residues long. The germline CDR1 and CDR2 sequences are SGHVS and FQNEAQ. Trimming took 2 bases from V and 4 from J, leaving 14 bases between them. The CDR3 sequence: CASSLMHRVGYGYTF. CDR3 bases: TGTGCCAGCAGCTTAATGCACAGGGTTGGCTATGGCTACACCTTC.

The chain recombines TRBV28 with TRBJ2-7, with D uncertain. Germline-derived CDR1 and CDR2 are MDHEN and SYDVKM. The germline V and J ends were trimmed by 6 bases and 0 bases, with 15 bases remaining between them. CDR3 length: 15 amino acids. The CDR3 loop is CASRSQAGFSYEQYV. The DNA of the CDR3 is TGTGCCAGCAGGAGCCAAGCAGGCTTCTCCTACGAGCAGTACGTC.

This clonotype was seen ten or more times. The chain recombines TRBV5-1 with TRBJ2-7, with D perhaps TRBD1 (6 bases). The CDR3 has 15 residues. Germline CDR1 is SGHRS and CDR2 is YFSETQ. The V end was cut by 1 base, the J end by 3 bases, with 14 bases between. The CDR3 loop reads CASSLYGTGIYEQYF. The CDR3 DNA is TGCGCCAGCAGCTTGTACGGAACAGGGATCTACGAGCAGTACTTC.

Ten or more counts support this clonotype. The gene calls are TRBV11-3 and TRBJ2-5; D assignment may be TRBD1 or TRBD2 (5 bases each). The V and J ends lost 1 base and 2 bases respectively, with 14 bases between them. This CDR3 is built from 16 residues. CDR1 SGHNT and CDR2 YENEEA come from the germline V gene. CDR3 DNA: TGTGCCAGCAGCTTAGTAGGGACCCGACGGCAAGAGACCCAGTACTTC. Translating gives CASSLVGTRRQETQYF.